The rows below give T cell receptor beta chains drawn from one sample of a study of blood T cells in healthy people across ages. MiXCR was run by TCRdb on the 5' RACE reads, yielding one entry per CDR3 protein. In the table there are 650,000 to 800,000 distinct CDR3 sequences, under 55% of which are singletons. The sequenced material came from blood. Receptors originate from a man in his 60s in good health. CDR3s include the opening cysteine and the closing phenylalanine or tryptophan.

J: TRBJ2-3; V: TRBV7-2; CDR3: CASRQELSTDTQYF
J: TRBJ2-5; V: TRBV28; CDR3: CASSAQADEQYF
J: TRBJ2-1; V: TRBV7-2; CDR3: CASSLSGTSGYNEQFF
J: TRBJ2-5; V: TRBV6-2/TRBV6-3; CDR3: CASSYGASRLTKETQYF
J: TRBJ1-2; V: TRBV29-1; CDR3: CSVDGQGRGYTF
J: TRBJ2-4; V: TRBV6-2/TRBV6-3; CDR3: CASSYLGDKNIQYF
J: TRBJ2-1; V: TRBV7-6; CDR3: CASSIRSGGVFGNEQFF
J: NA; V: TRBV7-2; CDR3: CASSLGAGGTYEQYF
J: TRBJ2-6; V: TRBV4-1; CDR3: CASSQASGGSGANVLTF
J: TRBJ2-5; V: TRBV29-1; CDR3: CSVARARDTQETQYF
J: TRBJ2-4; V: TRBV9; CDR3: CASSPRLADAQYF
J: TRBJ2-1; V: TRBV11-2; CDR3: CVSSLDSGTSGGRSYNEQFF
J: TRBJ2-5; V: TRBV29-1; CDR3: CSVGQFQETQYF
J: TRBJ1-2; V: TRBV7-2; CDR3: CASRGQGAEGYTF
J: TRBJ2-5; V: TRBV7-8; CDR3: CASSTLVFQETQYF
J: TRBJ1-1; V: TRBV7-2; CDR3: CASSSRDRRYTEAFF
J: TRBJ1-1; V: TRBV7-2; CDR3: CASSLGRAAEAFF
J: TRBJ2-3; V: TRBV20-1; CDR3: CSARDGQKPTTDTQYF
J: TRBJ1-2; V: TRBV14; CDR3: CASSQDYSYGYTF
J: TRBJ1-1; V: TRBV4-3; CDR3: CASSQEAGRSTEAFF
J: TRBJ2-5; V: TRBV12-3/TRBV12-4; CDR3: CASSFGAGKQETQYF
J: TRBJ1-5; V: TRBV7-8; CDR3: CASSLYRQGGNQPQHF
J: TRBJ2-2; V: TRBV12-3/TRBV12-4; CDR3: CASSMAGELFF
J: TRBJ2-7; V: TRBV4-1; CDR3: CASSQDLAGSSYEQYF
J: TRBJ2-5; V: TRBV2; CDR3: CASSEEAGRTETQYF
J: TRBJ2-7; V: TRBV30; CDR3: CAGRPNRGPEQYF
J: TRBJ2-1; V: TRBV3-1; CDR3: CASSQDSGGIYNEQFF
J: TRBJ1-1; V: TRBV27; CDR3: CASSHGTPNTEAFF
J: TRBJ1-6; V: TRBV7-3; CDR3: CASSLTGGRDSPLHF
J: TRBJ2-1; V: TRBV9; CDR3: CASSVTPGLYNEQFF
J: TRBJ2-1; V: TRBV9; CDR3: CASSPRTATSYNEQFF
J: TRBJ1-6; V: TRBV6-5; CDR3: CASSYSGPGSRAPLHF
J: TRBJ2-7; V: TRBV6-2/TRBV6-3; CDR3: CASSTPGGQHTYEQYF
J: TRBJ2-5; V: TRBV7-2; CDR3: CASSTPGGASGLQETQYF
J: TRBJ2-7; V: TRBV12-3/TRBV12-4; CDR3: CASSLILDEQYF
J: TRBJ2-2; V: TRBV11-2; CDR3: CASSLDVAANTGELFF
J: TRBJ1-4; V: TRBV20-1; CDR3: CSVGGAGNEKLFF
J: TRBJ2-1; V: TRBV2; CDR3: CASSEYGRTEQFF